What follows are 5 T cell receptor beta chains derived from one specimen sequenced in a study of T cells after somatic rescue of genetic block. Data came from immunoSEQ multiplex PCR; TCRdb stores just in-frame clones and leaves some out. The table lists some 70,000 clones, approximately 91% of them singletons. Sequencing was carried out using peripheral blood mononuclear cells (PBMCs). These receptors all stem from a man aged 30 to 39.

The CDR3 nucleotides are TGTGCCAGCAGTGAAGTCCCCCAGGGGGAGCAGTACTTC. This encodes CASSEVPQGEQYF. The chain employs TRBV6-1 and TRBJ2-7; D may be TRBD1 (6 bases). Trimming pared 1 base from V and 7 bases from J, leaving 11 bases between. Germline CDR1 MNHNS, CDR2 SASEGT. This CDR3 spans 13 amino acids.

The chain combines TRBV25-1 with TRBJ2-3; the D gene is possibly TRBD1 (5 bases). CDR1 and CDR2 (germline): MGHDK, SYGVNS. CDR3 length: 13 residues. Deletions cut 6 bases from V and 2 bases from J, with 9 bases between. The CDR3 here is CASRTALTDTQYF. In DNA, the CDR3 is TGTGCCAGCAGGACAGCCCTCACAGATACGCAGTATTTT. Drawing the rest from reference TRBV25-1 and TRBJ2-3, the complete variable domain is EADIYQTPRYLVIGTGKKITLECSQTMGHDKMYWYQQDPGMELHLIHYSYGVNSTEKGDLSSESTVSRIRTEHFPLTLESARPSHTSQYLCASRTALTDTQYFGPGTRLTVL.

This chain connects TRBV10-3 to TRBJ1-2, with D tentatively TRBD1 (5 bases). The germline CDR1 and CDR2 sequences are ENHRY and SYGVKD. The length of the CDR3 is 13 residues. V was trimmed by 2 bases and J by 12 bases, leaving 16 bases between them. CDR3 bases: TGTGCCATCAGTGAGGAGGGCAGGGCCCGGGACACCTTC. Translating gives CAISEEGRARDTF.

The chain uses TRBV6-5 and TRBJ1-1; TRBD1 agrees at 10 bases. The V segment lost 4 bases and the J segment 4 bases; nucleotides outside the gene matches: 3. The CDR3 consists of 14 residues. Germline CDR1 reads MNHEY; CDR2 reads SVGAGI. The CDR3 DNA sequence: TGTGCCAGCAGTTCCGGACAGGGGGGCACTGAAGCTTTCTTT. Its protein product is CASSSGQGGTEAFF.

This chain connects TRBV29-1 to TRBJ1-5; D possibly corresponds to TRBD1 (5 bases). V was pared by 4 bases and J by 4 bases, with 23 bases between. The CDR3 length is 17 residues. Germline V gene lookup returns CDR1 SQVTM and CDR2 ANQGSEA. This CDR3 reads CSVARVLTSYINQPQHF. The CDR3 nucleotides are TGCAGCGTTGCCAGGGTTTTGACTAGCTACATAAATCAGCCCCAGCATTTT.